This T cell receptor beta chain was found in a study of CD8+CD57+ T cells in acquired aplastic anemia. Background on the study: Mean DNA quantity obtained from sorted CD4+ and CD8+ cells was 2.5 to 4 ug.

For this clonotype: Its specificity is not known.

Points from the study as a whole: The CD8+ Simpson's diversity of patients and controls was not significantly different.

Genomic DNA acted as the template from which TCR beta VDJ combination and CDR3 sequence profiling were carried out. TCRdb analysed the reads with MiXCR anew, one entry per CDR3 protein. The repertoire has 130,000 or so distinct CDR3 sequences, approximately 61% of them found once; the top ten carry roughly 28%. Whoever was chosen for sequencing had shown CD8+CD57+ cell expansion by flow cytometry. The enrolled patients all had severe acquired aplastic anemia. The CDR3 is 16 residues long. Per the germline V gene, CDR1 is SNHLY and CDR2 is FYNNEI. V lost 0 bases and J 0 bases, leaving 12 bases between the germline ends.

Sequencing input: sorted CD4+, CD8+, or CD8+CD57+ T cells (not recorded which) from PBMCs. The chain links TRBV2 to TRBJ2-7; D is undetermined. The TCR originated in a human donor with aplastic anemia. CDR3 sequence reads: CASSEALREISYEQYF. For the CDR3, the DNA is TGTGCCAGCAGTGAAGCGCTTCGAGAGATCTCCTACGAGCAGTACTTC.